Listed here are 13 T cell receptor beta chains from one sample, sequenced in a study of blood T cell repertoires in COVID-19. Profiled with immunoSEQ multiplex PCR; TCRdb holds only in-frame clones, not every one. The sample includes approximately 200,000 clones, 80% to 90% of them seen just once. The specimen sequenced was peripheral blood. The source of these receptors is a man aged 30 to 45 with acute or convalescent COVID-19.

The sample holds one count of this clone. The chain carries TRBV3-1 (or the pseudogene TRBV3-2) and TRBJ2-2; TRBD2 agrees at 14 bases. V shed 3 bases and J 7 bases; nucleotides not matched to a gene: 16. There are 20 residues in the CDR3. Germline V CDR1 and CDR2: LGHDT, YNNKEL (reference sequence). The CDR3 region is CASSQAKRLAGGLSYGELFF. CDR3 sequence (DNA): TGTGCCAGCAGCCAGGCTAAGAGACTAGCGGGGGGGCTCTCTTACGGGGAGCTGTTTTTT.

This chain uses TRBV11-3 with TRBJ2-5; TRBD1 is a possible D gene (5 bases). CDR3 length: 13 amino acids. The V end lost 3 bases, the J end lost 5 bases, and 10 bases lay between the germline ends. Germline V gene lookup returns CDR1 SGHNT and CDR2 YENEEA. In nucleotides, the CDR3 is TGTGCCAGCAGCTTCAGGTGGGGCGAGACCCAGTACTTC. This translates into CASSFRWGETQYF. The complete variable domain, with remaining parts taken from reference TRBV11-3 and TRBJ2-5, reads EAGVVQSPRYKIIEKKQPVAFWCNPISGHNTLYWYLQNLGQGPELLIRYENEEAVDDSQLPKDRFSAERLKGVDSTLKIQPAELGDSAVYLCASSFRWGETQYFGPGTRLLVL.

The rearrangement joins TRBV3-1 (or the pseudogene TRBV3-2) to TRBJ2-7, with TRBD1 matching over 9 bases. V gave up 0 bases and J gave up 6 bases; unmatched junction bases: 6. The CDR3 is 15 residues long. Looked up from germline, CDR1 is LGHDT and CDR2 is YNNKEL (reference sequence). The CDR3 DNA reads TGTGCCAGCAGCCAAGACCCGGGACAGGGTTTCGAGCAGTACTTC. It yields the protein CASSQDPGQGFEQYF.

The V and J genes are TRBV3-1 (or the pseudogene TRBV3-2) and TRBJ2-3; 7 nucleotides align to TRBD2. Germline CDR1 reads LGHDT; CDR2 reads YNNKEL (reference sequence). The ends lost 3 bases at V and 2 bases at J; junction bases unmatched: 2. The CDR3 contains 14 residues. CDR3 DNA sequence: TGTGCCAGCAGCCAGGGGGGGGTCACAGATACGCAGTATTTT. It translates to CASSQGGVTDTQYF.

The chain is built from TRBV10-3 and TRBJ2-2; 11 bases match TRBD1. Germline assignment: CDR1 ENHRY and CDR2 SYGVKD. V trimming: 4 bases; J trimming: 9 bases; junction bases outside the gene matches: 4. There are 14 residues in the CDR3. CDR3 protein: CAISAGQGVRELFF. CDR3 DNA sequence: TGTGCCATCAGTGCGGGACAGGGGGTCAGGGAGCTGTTTTTT.

This chain joins TRBV9 and TRBJ1-4; 7 positions match TRBD1. This CDR3 comprises 14 residues. The germline CDR1 and CDR2 sequences are SGDLS and YYNGEE. J gave up 7 bases and V 4 bases, and 7 bases lay outside the gene matches. This chain's CDR3 is CASSSLHRGEKLFF. The CDR3 bases are TGTGCCAGCAGCTCACTGCACAGGGGTGAAAAACTGTTTTTT.

This sequence joins TRBV7-2 and TRBJ1-4; 8 positions agree with TRBD1. V trimming: 4 bases; J trimming: 8 bases; junction bases outside the gene matches: 9. CDR3 length: 15 amino acids. The germline CDR1 and CDR2 sequences are SGHTA and FQGNSA. CDR3 sequence reads: CASSSRGPTGEKLFF. CDR3 in DNA: TGTGCCAGCAGCTCCAGGGGGCCAACGGGAGAAAAACTGTTTTTT.

This rearrangement joins TRBV12-3 or TRBV12-4 to TRBJ2-2; possibly TRBD2 for D (5 bases). V lost 2 bases and J 7 bases, leaving 8 bases between the germline ends. The CDR3 loop spans 13 amino acids. CDR3 in DNA: TGTGCCAGCAGTTTATGGGGAGACGGGGAGCTGTTTTTT. Translation: CASSLWGDGELFF.

The CDR3 DNA reads TGCAGTGCTCCGGGGACCTACGAGCAGTACTTC. It is translated as CSAPGTYEQYF. The J gene is TRBJ2-7, the V gene TRBV20-1; tentatively, D is TRBD2 (5 bases). The germline CDR1 and CDR2 sequences are DFQATT and SNEGSKA (reference sequence). The CDR3 runs to 11 residues. V gave up 5 bases and J gave up 2 bases, with 7 bases separating them.

This clone was detected a few times. The V gene is TRBV6-1, the J gene TRBJ2-2; 13 bases align to TRBD2. With 4 bases clipped from V and 7 bases from J, the junction kept 15 bases outside the gene matches. The CDR3 length is 19 residues. Germline lookup yields CDR1 MNHNS and CDR2 SASEGT. CDR3 coding DNA: TGTGCCAGCAGTGCGCCCCCACTAGCGGGGGGGCGCGTCGGCGGGGAGCTGTTTTTT. Encoded protein: CASSAPPLAGGRVGGELFF.

V gene TRBV4-1 combines with J gene TRBJ2-5; tentatively, D is TRBD1 (5 bases). V lost 5 bases, J lost 2 bases, and 15 bases lay in between. Per the germline V gene, CDR1 is MGHRA and CDR2 is YSYEKL. The CDR3 contains 15 residues. The CDR3 is CASSTPHRTQETQYF. CDR3 bases: TGCGCCAGCAGCACCCCGCACAGGACGCAAGAGACCCAGTACTTC.

To note about this clone: The identical CDR3 is also encoded by other nucleotide sequences in the sample. CDR3 nucleotides: TGCGCCAGCAGCCTACAGGGTAACTATGGCTACACCTTC. This gives the protein CASSLQGNYGYTF. The rearrangement uses TRBV5-1 and TRBJ1-2, with a tentative D call TRBD1 (6 bases). This CDR3 has 13 amino acids. Trimming cost V 4 bases and J 1 base, with 8 bases left between them. Germline V CDR1 and CDR2: SGHRS, YFSETQ.

The chain employs TRBV11-2 and TRBJ2-1, with 11 nucleotides matching TRBD2. J was trimmed by 9 bases and V by 7 bases; bases with no gene match: 17. The CDR3 is 17 amino acids. Per germline, CDR1 SGHAT and CDR2 FQNNGV. The DNA for the CDR3 is TGTGCCAGCATCGATCGGTGGGTAGCGGGGGGGCAGGTTGAGCAGTTCTTC. Amino acid sequence: CASIDRWVAGGQVEQFF.